The 5 T cell receptor beta chains reported below all come from one sample, sequenced in a study of blood T cell repertoires in COVID-19. Assay used: immunoSEQ multiplex PCR; TCRdb lists only in-frame clones, some missing. The sample has about 190,000 clones; 82% are singletons. Input material: peripheral blood. The receptors come from a woman in her sixties with COVID-19, enrolled during active disease.

The V call is TRBV29-1, the J call TRBJ2-1; 10 bases align to TRBD2. The germline gives CDR1 SQVTM, CDR2 ANQGSEA. The CDR3 consists of 14 residues. V gave up 3 bases and J gave up 9 bases; unmatched junction bases: 8. The DNA for the CDR3 is TGCAGCGTTGACACTAGCGGGAAAGGGGGTGAGCAGTTCTTC. Its protein product is CSVDTSGKGGEQFF.

The rearrangement joins TRBV5-6 to TRBJ2-2, with D perhaps TRBD2 (5 bases). The V gene lost 3 bases and the J gene lost 5 bases, with 14 bases spanning the gap. The germline CDR1 and CDR2 sequences are SGHDT and YYEEEE. The CDR3 is 15 residues long. In DNA, the CDR3 is TGTGCCAGCAGCTGGGCCGGTCGAGGGACCGGGGAGCTGTTTTTT. It specifies CASSWAGRGTGELFF.

This clone was counted between two and nine times. This sequence joins TRBV2 and TRBJ1-1, with D perhaps matching TRBD1 (6 bases). V was trimmed by 1 base and J by 4 bases, leaving 13 bases between them. This CDR3 region has 15 residues. The germline V gene has CDR1 SNHLY and CDR2 FYNNEI. CDR3 residues: CASSEDRGRGTEAFF. CDR3 sequence (DNA): TGTGCCAGCAGTGAAGACCGCGGCAGGGGCACTGAAGCTTTCTTT.

The rearrangement joins TRBV29-1 to TRBJ1-1, with 8 bases identical to TRBD1. This CDR3 is built from 12 residues. Per the germline V gene, CDR1 is SQVTM and CDR2 is ANQGSEA. V was clipped by 7 bases and J by 11 bases; unmatched bases: 12. The CDR3 bases are TGCAGCGGGCATGGACAGGGCGCAAGGGCTTTCTTT. It specifies CSGHGQGARAFF.

The chain employs TRBV30 and TRBJ2-5, with D perhaps TRBD1 (6 bases). V lost 0 bases, J lost 1 base, and 9 bases lay in between. CDR1 is GTSNPN, CDR2 SVGIG, per germline (reference sequence). The length of the CDR3 is 14 residues. The CDR3 DNA reads TGTGCCTGGAGTGTAATGGGGGCCCAAGAGACCCAGTACTTC. Its protein product is CAWSVMGAQETQYF. The full variable domain, in which reference TRBV30 and TRBJ2-5 provide the parts outside the CDR3, is SQTIHQWPATLVQPVGSPLSLECTVEGTSNPNLYWYRQAAGRGLQLLFYSVGIGQISSEVPQNLSASRPQDRQFILSSKKLLLSDSGFYLCAWSVMGAQETQYFGPGTRLLVL.